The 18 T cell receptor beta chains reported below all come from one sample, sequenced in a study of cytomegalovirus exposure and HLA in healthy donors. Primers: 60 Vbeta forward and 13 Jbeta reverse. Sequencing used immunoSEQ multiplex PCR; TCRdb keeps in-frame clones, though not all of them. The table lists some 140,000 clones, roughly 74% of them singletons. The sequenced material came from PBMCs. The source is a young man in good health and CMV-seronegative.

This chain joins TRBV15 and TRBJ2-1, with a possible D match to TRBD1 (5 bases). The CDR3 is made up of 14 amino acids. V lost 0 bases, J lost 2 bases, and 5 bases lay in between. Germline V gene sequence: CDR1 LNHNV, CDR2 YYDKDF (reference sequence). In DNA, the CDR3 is TGTGCCACCAGCAGAGAACAGGCCTACAATGAGCAGTTCTTC. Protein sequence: CATSREQAYNEQFF. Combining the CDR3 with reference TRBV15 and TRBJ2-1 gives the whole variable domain DAMVIQNPRYQVTQFGKPVTLSCSQTLNHNVMYWYQQKSSQAPKLLFHYYDKDFNNEADTPDNFQSRRPNTSFCFLDIRSPGLGDTAMYLCATSREQAYNEQFFGPGTRLTVL.

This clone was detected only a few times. CDR3 sequence (DNA): TGTGCCAGCAGTCTGGACAGGGGGTTAGGGTATAGCAATCAGCCCCAGCATTTT. Amino acids: CASSLDRGLGYSNQPQHF. This chain uses TRBV2 with TRBJ1-5; 10 nucleotides match TRBD1. This CDR3 contains 18 residues. V gave up 5 bases and J gave up 0 bases; unmatched junction bases: 10. Germline V gives CDR1 SNHLY, CDR2 FYNNEI. The full variable domain, with the rest looked up from reference TRBV2 and TRBJ1-5, is EPEVTQTPSHQVTQMGQEVILRCVPISNHLYFYWYRQILGQKVEFLVSFYNNEISEKSEIFDDQFSVERPDGSNFTLKIRSTKLEDSAMYFCASSLDRGLGYSNQPQHFGDGTRLSIL.

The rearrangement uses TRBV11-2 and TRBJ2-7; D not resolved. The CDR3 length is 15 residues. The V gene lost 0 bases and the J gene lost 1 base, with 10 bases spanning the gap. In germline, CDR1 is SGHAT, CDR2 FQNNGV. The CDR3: CASSLDRGTSYEQYV. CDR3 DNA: TGTGCCAGCAGCTTAGATCGAGGAACATCCTACGAGCAGTACGTC.

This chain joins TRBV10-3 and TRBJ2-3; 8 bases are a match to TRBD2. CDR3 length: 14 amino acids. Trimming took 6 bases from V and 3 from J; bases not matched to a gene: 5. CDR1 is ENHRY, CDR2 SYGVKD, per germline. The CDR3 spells CAIRPGLETDTQYF. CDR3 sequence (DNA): TGTGCCATCAGACCGGGACTAGAGACAGATACGCAGTATTTT.

Written as DNA, the CDR3 is TGTGCCAGCAGCTTCGTAGGGGCGGGCAATCAGCCCCAGCATTTT. It yields the protein CASSFVGAGNQPQHF. This chain joins TRBV7-9 and TRBJ1-5, with TRBD1 as a possible D gene (5 bases). From germline, CDR1 is SEHNR and CDR2 FQNEAQ (reference sequence). The CDR3 runs 15 residues. Trimming stripped 3 bases from V and 2 bases from J, with 11 bases between.

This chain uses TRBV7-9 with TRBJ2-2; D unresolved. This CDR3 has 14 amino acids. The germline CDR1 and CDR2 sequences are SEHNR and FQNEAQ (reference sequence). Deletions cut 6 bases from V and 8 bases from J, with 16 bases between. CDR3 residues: CASSSSLVSGELFF. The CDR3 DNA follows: TGTGCCAGCAGTAGCTCCCTGGTTTCGGGGGAGCTGTTTTTT.

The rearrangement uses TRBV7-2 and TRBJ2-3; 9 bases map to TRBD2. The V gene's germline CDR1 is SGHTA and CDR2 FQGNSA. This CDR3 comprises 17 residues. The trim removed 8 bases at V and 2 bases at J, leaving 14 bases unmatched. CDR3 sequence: CASGGASGVSTTDTQYF. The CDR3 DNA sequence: TGTGCCAGCGGAGGGGCTAGCGGGGTTTCCACCACAGATACGCAGTATTTT.

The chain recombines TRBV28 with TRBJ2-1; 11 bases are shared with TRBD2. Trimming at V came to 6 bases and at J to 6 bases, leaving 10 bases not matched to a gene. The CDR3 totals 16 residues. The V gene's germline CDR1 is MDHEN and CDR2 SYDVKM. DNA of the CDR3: TGTGCCAGCAGCTTCATACTAGCGGGGGTTTCCAATGAGCAGTTCTTC. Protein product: CASSFILAGVSNEQFF.

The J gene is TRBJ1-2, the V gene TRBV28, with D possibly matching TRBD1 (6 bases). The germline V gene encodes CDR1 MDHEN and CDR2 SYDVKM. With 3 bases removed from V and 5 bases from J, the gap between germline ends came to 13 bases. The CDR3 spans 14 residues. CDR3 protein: CASSFGRGKYGYTF. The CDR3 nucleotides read TGTGCCAGCAGTTTTGGCAGGGGAAAGTATGGCTACACCTTC.

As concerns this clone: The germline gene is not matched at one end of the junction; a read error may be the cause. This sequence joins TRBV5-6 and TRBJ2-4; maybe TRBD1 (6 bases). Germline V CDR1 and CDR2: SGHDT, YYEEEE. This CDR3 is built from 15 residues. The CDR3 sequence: CASSRRQVGENSQYF. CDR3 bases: TGTGCCAGCAGCCGCCGACAGGTTGGAGAAAACAGTCAGTACTTC.

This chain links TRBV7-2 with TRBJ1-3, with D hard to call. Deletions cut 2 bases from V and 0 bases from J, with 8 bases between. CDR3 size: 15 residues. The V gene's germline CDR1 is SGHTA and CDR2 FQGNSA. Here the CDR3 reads CASSLYLSSGNTIYF. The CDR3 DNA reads TGTGCCAGCAGCTTATATCTGAGCTCTGGAAACACCATATATTTT.

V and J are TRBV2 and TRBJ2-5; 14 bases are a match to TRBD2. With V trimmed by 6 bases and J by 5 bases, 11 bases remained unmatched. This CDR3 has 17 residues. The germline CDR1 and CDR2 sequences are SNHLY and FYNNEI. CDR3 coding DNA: TGTGCCAGCAGGCAGACTAGCGGGGGGGAGTCGTACGAGACCCAGTACTTC. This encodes CASRQTSGGESYETQYF.

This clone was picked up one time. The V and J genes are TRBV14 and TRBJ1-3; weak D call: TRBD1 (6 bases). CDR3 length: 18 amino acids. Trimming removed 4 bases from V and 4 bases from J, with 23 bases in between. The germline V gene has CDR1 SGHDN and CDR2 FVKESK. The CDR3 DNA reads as TGTGCCAGCAGCCGAGGCCCGAGACAGGAATTCGTGGGAAACACCATATATTTT. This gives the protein CASSRGPRQEFVGNTIYF.

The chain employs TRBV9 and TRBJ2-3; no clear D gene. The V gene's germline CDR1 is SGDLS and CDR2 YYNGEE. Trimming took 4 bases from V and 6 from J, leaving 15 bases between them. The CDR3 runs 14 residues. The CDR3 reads CASSPPTSGDTQYF. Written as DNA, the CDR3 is TGTGCCAGCAGCCCCCCCACCTCCGGGGATACGCAGTATTTT.

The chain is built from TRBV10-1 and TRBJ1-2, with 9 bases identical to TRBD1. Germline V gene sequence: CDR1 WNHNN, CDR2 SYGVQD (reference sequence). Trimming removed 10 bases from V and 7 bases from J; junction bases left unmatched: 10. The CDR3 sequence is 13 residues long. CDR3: CATQEQGAGGYTF. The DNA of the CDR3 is TGCGCCACCCAGGAACAGGGGGCTGGTGGCTACACCTTC.

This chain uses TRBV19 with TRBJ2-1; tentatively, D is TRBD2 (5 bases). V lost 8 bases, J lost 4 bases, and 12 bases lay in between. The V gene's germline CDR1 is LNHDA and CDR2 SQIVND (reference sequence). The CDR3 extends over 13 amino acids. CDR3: CASSKTGYNEQFF. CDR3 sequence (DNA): TGTGCCAGTTCAAAGACGGGATACAATGAGCAGTTCTTC.

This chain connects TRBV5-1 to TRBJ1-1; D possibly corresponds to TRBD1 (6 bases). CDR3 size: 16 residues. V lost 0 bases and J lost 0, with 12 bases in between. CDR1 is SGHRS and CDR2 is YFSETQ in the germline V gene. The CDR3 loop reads CASSLAPQGMNTEAFF. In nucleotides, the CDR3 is TGCGCCAGCAGCTTGGCCCCGCAGGGGATGAACACTGAAGCTTTCTTT.

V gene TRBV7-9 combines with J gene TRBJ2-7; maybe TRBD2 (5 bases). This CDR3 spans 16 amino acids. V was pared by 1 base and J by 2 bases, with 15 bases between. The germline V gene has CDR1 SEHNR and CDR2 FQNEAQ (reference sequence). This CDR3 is CASSLGGRDSTYEQYV. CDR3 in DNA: TGTGCCAGCAGCTTAGGAGGCCGGGATTCAACCTACGAGCAGTACGTC.